This TCR beta chain originates from a study of cytomegalovirus exposure and HLA in healthy donors. Whole-study findings and limits: V- and J-gene trimming of TCR beta was linked (in a later analysis) to a missense DCLRE1C variant. Previously analyzed data showed that most TCR beta V segments were productive at a frequency of about 90% or about 30%.

The PCR contained 60 Vbeta and 13 Jbeta primers. Profiled with immunoSEQ multiplex PCR; TCRdb holds only in-frame clones, not every one. The data show some 60,000 clones, with 80% seen just once and around 3.9% held by the top ten. The V and J ends lost 2 bases and 1 base respectively, with 8 bases between them. Germline V gene data show CDR1 as SGHTA and CDR2 as FQGTGA. The CDR3 length is 14 residues. To note about this clone: The antigen is unknown.

The donors, nominally healthy at sampling, likely had unrecorded immune exposures. This chain uses TRBV7-3 with TRBJ1-1; D ambiguous. The source is a woman aged 35 to 49 in good health and CMV-seronegative. Sequencing input: PBMCs. The CDR3 DNA sequence: TGTGCCAGCAGCTTATCTGCGCAGAACACTGAAGCTTTCTTT. Its protein is CASSLSAQNTEAFF. Full variable domain (outside the CDR3, taken from reference TRBV7-3 and TRBJ1-1): GAGVSQTPSNKVTEKGKYVELRCDPISGHTALYWYRQSLGQGPEFLIYFQGTGAADDSGLPNDRFFAVRPEGSVSTLKIQRTERGDSAVYLCASSLSAQNTEAFFGQGTRLTVV.